Sequencing of this TCR beta chain was carried out in a study of PD-1 blockade in classical Hodgkin lymphoma. Trimming took off 8 bases at V and 4 bases at J, with 20 bases between the two ends. The germline gives CDR1 SEHNR, CDR2 FQNEAQ (reference sequence). The CDR3 contains 15 residues. As to this clone: Its antigen is not known.

Relapse was seen in all patients after autologous stem cell transplantation, and brentuximab vedotin exposure was variable. Study-wide results and caveats: CD4+ but not CD8+ TCR diversity rose significantly by C4D1.

Clones were read by immunoSEQ multiplex PCR, and TCRdb kept only the in-frame ones, dropping some. The sample has under 40,000 clones, around 82% seen once; the top ten hold around 30%. V gene TRBV7-9 combines with J gene TRBJ1-1; D might be TRBD1 (6 bases). The sequence derives from a human donor with classical Hodgkin lymphoma. Sequencing was performed on peripheral blood mononuclear cells (PBMCs), taken at baseline. For the CDR3, the DNA is TGTGCCAGCCACCCGGGGGCTGAAGTAAGCACTGAAGCTTTCTTT. Encoded protein: CASHPGAEVSTEAFF.